The clone carrying this T cell receptor beta chain has at least ten counts. What it binds is not known. This CDR3 spans 17 amino acids. Trimming took off 4 bases at V and 2 bases at J, with 21 bases between the two ends. Per the germline V gene, CDR1 is SEHNR and CDR2 is FQNEAQ (reference sequence). Uncontrolled infections, other autoimmune diseases, pregnancy or lactation barred patients from enrollment. These data are taken from a study of Graves' ophthalmopathy and Graves' hyperthyroidism. Regarding the study as a whole: Detection in blood was also observed for most expanded thyroid clonotypes above 0.001 frequency.

RNA transcripts were the source from which TCR beta CDR3 regions were amplified. Second-round multiplex PCR came after first-round RT-PCR with HTBI primers. TCRdb used MiXCR to reprocess the multiplex PCR reads, holding one entry per CDR3 protein. The data hold some 370,000 distinct CDR3 sequences, with about a sixth observed a single time. The genes are TRBV7-9 and TRBJ2-7; D could derive from TRBD1 or TRBD2 (5 bases each). Material for sequencing was peripheral blood. The source is an adult woman with stable Graves' hyperthyroidism. For the CDR3, the DNA is TGTGCCAGCAGCTCCGGGACCGGGACCACGCCTACCTACGAGCAGTACTTC. Its protein product is CASSSGTGTTPTYEQYF.